This section outlines one T cell receptor (beta chain) sequence together with its context. Its specificity is unknown. Patients all relapsed after autologous stem cell transplantation, and there was variation in brentuximab vedotin exposure. Complete response, partial response or progressive disease was recorded as best response. The sample comes from a study of PD-1 blockade in classical Hodgkin lymphoma. General study results and limits: Complete responders' baseline diversity resembled that of newly diagnosed patients.

The CDR3 runs to 17 residues. CDR1 LNHDA and CDR2 SQIVND come from the germline V gene (reference sequence). V lost 4 bases, J lost 0 bases, and 16 bases lay in between. The data were produced by immunoSEQ multiplex PCR, yet TCRdb's version contains in-frame clones alone and is incomplete. Of 84,000 or so clones detected, 85% to 95% appear once; the ten largest clones hold roughly 2.6%. This sequence was found in a human donor with classical Hodgkin lymphoma. The sequences come from peripheral blood mononuclear cells (PBMCs), collected before the second cycle of nivolumab. The chain recombines TRBV19 with TRBJ1-5; D uncertain. The CDR3 nucleotides read TGTGCCAGTAGTACTGGCCGATCGGTCCCTAGCAATCAGCCCCAGCATTTT. This sequence encodes CASSTGRSVPSNQPQHF.